The clone carrying this T cell receptor (beta chain) was observed a few times. Its antigen is still unknown. The data were obtained in a study of CD8+ T cells in alopecia areata. In the study overall: In an open-label trial, patients got 5 to 10 mg tofacitinib twice daily.

Both CD4+ and CD8+ T cells were separated by sorting PBMCs. Study-wide results and limits: Lesional tissue from the scalp (especially in alopecia totalis/universalis) showed higher clonality than normal scalp.

Extracted RNA was reverse transcribed into cDNA, the sequencing template. Generated by immunoSEQ multiplex PCR, the TCRdb table keeps only in-frame clones and is missing some. Among 150,000 to 200,000 clones listed, almost 65% were seen once. This TCR came from a human donor with alopecia areata. Sequenced material: CD4+ T cells sorted from blood, taken at week 0.

The CDR3 region has the DNA TGCAGCGTTAAGGAATCCCCGGGGGCTGTAGATACGCAGTATTTT. Protein: CSVKESPGAVDTQYF. The J gene is TRBJ2-3, the V gene TRBV29-1, with D perhaps assigned TRBD1 or TRBD2 (6 bases each). The CDR3 has 15 amino acids. In germline, CDR1 is SQVTM, CDR2 ANQGSEA. With 5 bases removed from V and 5 bases from J, the gap between germline ends came to 20 bases.